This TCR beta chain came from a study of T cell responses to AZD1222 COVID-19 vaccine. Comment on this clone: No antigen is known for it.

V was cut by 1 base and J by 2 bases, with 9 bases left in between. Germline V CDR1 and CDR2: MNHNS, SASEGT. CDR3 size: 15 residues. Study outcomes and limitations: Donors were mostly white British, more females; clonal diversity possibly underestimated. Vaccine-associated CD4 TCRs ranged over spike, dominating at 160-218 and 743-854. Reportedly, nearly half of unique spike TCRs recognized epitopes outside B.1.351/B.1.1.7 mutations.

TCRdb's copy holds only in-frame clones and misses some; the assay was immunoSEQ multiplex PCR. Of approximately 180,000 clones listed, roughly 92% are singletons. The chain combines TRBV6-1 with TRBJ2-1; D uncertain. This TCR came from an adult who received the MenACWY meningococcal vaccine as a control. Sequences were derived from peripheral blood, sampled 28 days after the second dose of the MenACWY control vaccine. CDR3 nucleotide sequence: TGTGCCAGCAGTGAAGGACGGGCCACCTACAATGAGCAGTTCTTC. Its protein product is CASSEGRATYNEQFF.